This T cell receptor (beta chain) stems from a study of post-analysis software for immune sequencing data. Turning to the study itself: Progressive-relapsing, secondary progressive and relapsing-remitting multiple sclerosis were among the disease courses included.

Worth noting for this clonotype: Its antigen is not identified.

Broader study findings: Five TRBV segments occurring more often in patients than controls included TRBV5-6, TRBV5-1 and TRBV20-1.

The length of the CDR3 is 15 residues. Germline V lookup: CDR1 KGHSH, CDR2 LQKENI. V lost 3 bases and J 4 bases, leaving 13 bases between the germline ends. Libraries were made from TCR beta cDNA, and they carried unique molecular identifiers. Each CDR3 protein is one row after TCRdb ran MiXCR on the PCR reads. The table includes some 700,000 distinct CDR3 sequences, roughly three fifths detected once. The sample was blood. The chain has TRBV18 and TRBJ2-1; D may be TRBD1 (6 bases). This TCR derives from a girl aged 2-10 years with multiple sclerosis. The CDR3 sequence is CASSPGAGTYNEQFF. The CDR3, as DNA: TGTGCCAGCTCACCGGGGGCGGGTACTTACAATGAGCAGTTCTTC.